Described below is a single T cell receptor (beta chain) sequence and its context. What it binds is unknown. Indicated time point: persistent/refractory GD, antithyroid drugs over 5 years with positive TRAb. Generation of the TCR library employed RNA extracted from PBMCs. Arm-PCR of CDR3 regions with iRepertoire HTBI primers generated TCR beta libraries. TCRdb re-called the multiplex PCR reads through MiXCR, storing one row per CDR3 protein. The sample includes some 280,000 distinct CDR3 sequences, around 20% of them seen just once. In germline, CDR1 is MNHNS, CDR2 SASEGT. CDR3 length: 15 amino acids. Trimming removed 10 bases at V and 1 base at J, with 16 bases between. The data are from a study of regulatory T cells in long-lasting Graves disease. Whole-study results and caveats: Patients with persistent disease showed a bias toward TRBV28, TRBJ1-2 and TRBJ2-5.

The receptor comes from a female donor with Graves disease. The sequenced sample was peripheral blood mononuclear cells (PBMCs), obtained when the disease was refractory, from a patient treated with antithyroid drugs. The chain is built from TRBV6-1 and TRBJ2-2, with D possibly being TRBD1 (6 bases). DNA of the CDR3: TGTGCCACCACAGGGTGGCTAGAGAACACCGGGGAGCTGTTTTTT. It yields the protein CATTGWLENTGELFF.